A selection of T cell receptor beta chains follows, all from one sample in a study of blood T cell repertoires in COVID-19. Assay used: immunoSEQ multiplex PCR; TCRdb lists only in-frame clones, some missing. The sample has about 58,000 clones, around 91% seen once; the top ten hold roughly an eighth. The sample taken for sequencing was peripheral blood. The receptors derive from an older woman with active COVID-19. Both conserved end residues are part of each CDR3. D genes are given only for firm matches. Only some rows state a clone size, as once, few, many or a class for expanded clones.

>NA|TRBD1|TRBV15|TRBJ1-2
TGTGCCACCAGCAGAGATCCCCGACAGGGTGATGGCTACACCTTC
CATSRDPRQGDGYTF
>NA|TRBD1|TRBV11-2|TRBJ2-7
TGTGCCAGCAGCCCGGACAGGAACTCCTACGAGCAGTACTTC
CASSPDRNSYEQYF
>NA|NA|TRBV6-1|TRBJ1-6
TGTGCCAGCAGTGAAATTGGGGGGGTAGGAAATTCACCCCTCCACTTT
CASSEIGGVGNSPLHF
>NA|NA|TRBV4-3|TRBJ1-1
TGCGCCAGCAGCCAACGCACAGGGTTTGAAGCTTTCTTT
CASSQRTGFEAFF
>NA|TRBD2|TRBV19|TRBJ2-5
TGTGCCAGTAGTATAAGGAGGTTAGCGGGGGGTCAAGAGACCCAGTACTTC
CASSIRRLAGGQETQYF
>NA|NA|TRBV30|TRBJ1-1
TGTGCCTGGAGTTTTGGCAGGATTAAGGTAGGCACTGAAGCTTTCTTT
CAWSFGRIKVGTEAFF
>once|TRBD2|TRBV5-1|TRBJ2-5
TGCGCCAGTTCTAGCGGGGGTCCAGAGACCCAGTACTTC
CASSSGGPETQYF
>NA|NA|TRBV9|TRBJ2-7
TGTGCCAGCAGCGTAGGGGACGGGGGACCCTACGAGCAGTACTTC
CASSVGDGGPYEQYF
>NA|NA|TRBV19|TRBJ1-1
TGTGCCAGTAGGGGTTCGTGGGGGGGCACTGAAGCTTTCTTT
CASRGSWGGTEAFF
>NA|TRBD1|TRBV7-9|TRBJ2-3
TGTGCCAGCATCCGGGACAGAAGCACAGATACGCAGTATTTT
CASIRDRSTDTQYF
>NA|NA|TRBV5-1|TRBJ1-4
TGCGCCAGCAGCCCCGGAAGGGGGGAAAAACTGTTTTTT
CASSPGRGEKLFF
>NA|NA|TRBV5-4|TRBJ1-6
TGTGCCAGCAGCTTGGGCGTACAGGGTGTAGATTCACCCCTCCACTTT
CASSLGVQGVDSPLHF
>NA|NA|TRBV11-2|TRBJ2-2
TGTGCCAGCAACCCGGCACTAGACAACACCGGGGAGCTGTTTTTT
CASNPALDNTGELFF
>medium-sized|NA|TRBV30|TRBJ2-2
TGTGCCTGGAGTGCCCCTGGCCTTGACACCGGGGAGCTGTTTTTT
CAWSAPGLDTGELFF
>NA|TRBD1|TRBV9|TRBJ1-3
TGTGCCAGGCGCGTGGACAGGGGTTCTATCTCTGGAAACACCATATATTTT
CARRVDRGSISGNTIYF
>NA|NA|TRBV3-1/TRBV3-2|TRBJ2-3
TGTGCCAGCAGCCAAGCAGGGGCAGATACGCAGTATTTT
CASSQAGADTQYF
>NA|NA|TRBV5-1|TRBJ2-2
TGCGCCAGCAGCGCGCTAGTGGGCGGGGAGCTGTTTTTT
CASSALVGGELFF
>NA|NA|TRBV11-1|TRBJ2-5
TGTGCCAGCAGCTTAGCGACCGGGAGCCGGGAGACCCAGTACTTC
CASSLATGSRETQYF
>NA|NA|TRBV27|TRBJ1-1
TGTGCCAGCAGTTTGCGGGGAGGATTAACTGAAGCTTTCTTT
CASSLRGGLTEAFF
>NA|NA|TRBV25-1|TRBJ1-1
TGTGCCAGCAGTCGGGAGGGAGCTACGGAAGCTTTCTTT
CASSREGATEAFF
>NA|NA|TRBV3-1/TRBV3-2|TRBJ1-1
TGTGCCAGCAGCCAAGCGGACAGGAACACTGAAGCTTTCTTT
CASSQADRNTEAFF
>once|NA|TRBV5-6|TRBJ2-1
TGTGCCAGCAGCGTAGGGGCCTATGAGCAGTTCTTC
CASSVGAYEQFF
>NA|NA|TRBV3-1/TRBV3-2|TRBJ2-2
TGTGCCAGCAGCCAACCGGGGGTAGGCACCGGGGAGCTGTTTTTT
CASSQPGVGTGELFF
>NA|NA|TRBV12-3/TRBV12-4|TRBJ1-5
TGTGCCAGCAGTCGTCAGGGTCAGCCCCAGCATTTT
CASSRQGQPQHF
>NA|NA|TRBV7-2|TRBJ2-1
TGTGCCAGCAGCTCACCCCCGGTTGGTAATGAGCAGTTCTTC
CASSSPPVGNEQFF
>NA|TRBD1|TRBV27|TRBJ1-2
TGTGCCAGCAGTTTTCAAAGAACAGGGGGCGCCTATGGCTACACCTTC
CASSFQRTGGAYGYTF
>NA|TRBD2|TRBV7-9|TRBJ2-2
TGTGCCAGCAGCTTCACTTGGGAGGGGACCGGGGAGCTGTTTTTT
CASSFTWEGTGELFF
>once|TRBD1|TRBV9|TRBJ2-5
TGTGCCAGCACCCCATTAGGGACAGGCGGAGAGACCCAGTACTTC
CASTPLGTGGETQYF